Listed below are T cell receptor beta chains from one sample, sequenced in a study of cytomegalovirus exposure and HLA in healthy donors. Here immunoSEQ multiplex PCR was the method, and the copy in TCRdb shows in-frame clones only, minus some. This table holds around 63,000 clones, approximately 71% found once. Material: PBMCs. These receptors originate from a man between 60 and 75 years old in good health and CMV-seropositive. The CDR3 runs from the conserved cysteine through the conserved F or W. The D gene is left open where the match is weak. Not every row has a clone size; where given, it reads once, few, many or a size class.

d_call	v_call	clone_size	j_call	cdr3_nt	cdr3_aa
TRBD2	TRBV11-3	-	TRBJ2-3	TGTGCCAGCACGCGGGAGCCAGATACGCAGTATTTT	CASTREPDTQYF
TRBD2	TRBV5-1	-	TRBJ2-2	TGCGCCAGCAGCCCGGACGGGGGGGCGAACACCGGGGAGCTGTTTTTT	CASSPDGGANTGELFF
TRBD1	TRBV11-2	-	TRBJ2-5	TGTGCCAGCAGCTCAGTGGGACAGGGGGAGACCCAGTACTTC	CASSSVGQGETQYF
TRBD2	TRBV6-1	-	TRBJ2-7	TGTGCCAGCAGTGAAGCGGATCGACTAGCGGGGGCCTACGAGCAGTACTTC	CASSEADRLAGAYEQYF
TRBD1	TRBV9	once	TRBJ1-2	TGTGCCAGCAGCTCCCGGACAGGGATCATTAGCTACACCTTC	CASSSRTGIISYTF
-	TRBV7-9	-	TRBJ2-3	TGTGCCAGCAGCCGAGCGGAGAGCACAGATACGCAGTATTTT	CASSRAESTDTQYF
TRBD1	TRBV5-1	-	TRBJ1-2	TGCGCCAGCAGCTCTACACTCCCCGGGACAGGGGCTAACTATGGCTACACCTTC	CASSSTLPGTGANYGYTF
-	TRBV5-1	-	TRBJ2-1	TGCGCCAGCAGCTTGCTAAAAGCCAACAATGAGCAGTTCTTC	CASSLLKANNEQFF
TRBD1	TRBV5-1	-	TRBJ2-6	TGCGCCAGCAGGCAGGGGGTCTCTGGGGCCAACGTCCTGACTTTC	CASRQGVSGANVLTF
TRBD1	TRBV19	-	TRBJ1-1	TGTGCCAGTAGTTTGACAGGGGACACTGAAGCTTTCTTT	CASSLTGDTEAFF
TRBD2	TRBV11-3	once	TRBJ2-3	TGTGCCAGCAGCTCCCGGAGCGGGAGAGGAACAGATACGCAGTATTTT	CASSSRSGRGTDTQYF
TRBD1	TRBV7-9	-	TRBJ2-7	TGTGCCAGCAACCTCGGGACAGGGGTCGGCGAGCAGTACTTC	CASNLGTGVGEQYF
TRBD1	TRBV27	-	TRBJ1-1	TGTGCCAGCAGTCCCTCAGGACAGGGGAGGACTGAAGCTTTCTTT	CASSPSGQGRTEAFF